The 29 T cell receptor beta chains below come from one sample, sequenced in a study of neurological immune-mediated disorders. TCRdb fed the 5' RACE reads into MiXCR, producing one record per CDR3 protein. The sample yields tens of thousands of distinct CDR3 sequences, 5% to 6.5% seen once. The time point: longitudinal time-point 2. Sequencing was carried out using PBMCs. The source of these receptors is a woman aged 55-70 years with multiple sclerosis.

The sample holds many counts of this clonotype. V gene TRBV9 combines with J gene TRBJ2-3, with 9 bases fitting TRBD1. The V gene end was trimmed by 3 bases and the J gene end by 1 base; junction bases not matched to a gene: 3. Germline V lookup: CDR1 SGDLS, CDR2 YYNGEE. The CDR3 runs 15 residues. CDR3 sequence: CASSARQGGTDTQYF. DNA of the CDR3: TGTGCCAGCAGCGCCCGACAGGGGGGCACAGATACGCAGTATTTT. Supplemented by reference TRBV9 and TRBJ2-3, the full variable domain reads DSGVTQTPKHLITATGQRVTLRCSPRSGDLSVYWYQQSLDQGLQFLIQYYNGEERAKGNILERFSAQQFPDLHSELNLSSLELGDSALYFCASSARQGGTDTQYFGPGTRLTVL.

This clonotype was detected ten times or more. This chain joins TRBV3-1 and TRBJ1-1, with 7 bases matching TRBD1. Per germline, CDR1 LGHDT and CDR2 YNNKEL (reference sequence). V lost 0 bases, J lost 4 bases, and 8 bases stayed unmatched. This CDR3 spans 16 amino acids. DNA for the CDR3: TGTGCCAGCAGCCAAGATATCGCTTACAGGGGCACTGAAGCTTTCTTT. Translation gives CASSQDIAYRGTEAFF.

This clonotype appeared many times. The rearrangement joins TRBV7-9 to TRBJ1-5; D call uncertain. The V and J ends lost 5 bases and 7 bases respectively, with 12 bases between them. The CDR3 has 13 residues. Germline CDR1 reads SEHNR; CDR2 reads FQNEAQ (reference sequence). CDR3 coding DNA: TGTGCCAGCAGCCTTAAGGTGGAACAGCCCCAGCATTTT. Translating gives CASSLKVEQPQHF.

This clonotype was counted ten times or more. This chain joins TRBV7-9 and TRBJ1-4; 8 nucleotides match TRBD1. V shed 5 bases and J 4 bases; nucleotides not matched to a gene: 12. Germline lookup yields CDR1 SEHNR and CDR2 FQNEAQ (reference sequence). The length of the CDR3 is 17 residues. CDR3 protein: CASSEGTGWVGNEKLFF. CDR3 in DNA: TGTGCCAGCAGCGAAGGGACAGGCTGGGTGGGTAATGAAAAACTGTTTTTT.

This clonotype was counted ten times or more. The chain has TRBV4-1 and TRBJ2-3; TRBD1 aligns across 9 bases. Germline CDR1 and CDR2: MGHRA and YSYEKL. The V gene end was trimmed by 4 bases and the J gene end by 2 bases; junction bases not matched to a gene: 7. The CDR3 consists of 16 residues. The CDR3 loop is CASSPTGQGHTDTQYF. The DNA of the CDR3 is TGCGCCAGCAGCCCGACGGGACAGGGCCACACAGATACGCAGTATTTT.

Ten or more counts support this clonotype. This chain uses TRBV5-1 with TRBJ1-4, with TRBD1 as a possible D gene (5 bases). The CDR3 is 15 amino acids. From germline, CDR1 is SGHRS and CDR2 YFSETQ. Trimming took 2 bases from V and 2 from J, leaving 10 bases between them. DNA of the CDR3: TGCGCCAGCAGCTTAGGTGCAGGGACTAATGAAAAACTGTTTTTT. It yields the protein CASSLGAGTNEKLFF. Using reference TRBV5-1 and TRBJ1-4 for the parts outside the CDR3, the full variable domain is KAGVTQTPRYLIKTRGQQVTLSCSPISGHRSVSWYQQTPGQGLQFLFEYFSETQRNKGNFPGRFSGRQFSNSRSEMNVSTLELGDSALYLCASSLGAGTNEKLFFGSGTQLSVL.

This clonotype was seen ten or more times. The CDR3 DNA follows: TGCAGTAGTTGGGGGCCCGGGAATGAGCAGTTCTTC. Its translation is CSSWGPGNEQFF. The gene calls are TRBV20-1 and TRBJ2-1; possibly TRBD1 for D (6 bases). The CDR3 consists of 12 residues. Trimming shortened V by 8 bases and J by 7 bases, and 15 bases separated the two germline ends. Germline CDR1 is DFQATT and CDR2 is SNEGSKA (reference sequence).

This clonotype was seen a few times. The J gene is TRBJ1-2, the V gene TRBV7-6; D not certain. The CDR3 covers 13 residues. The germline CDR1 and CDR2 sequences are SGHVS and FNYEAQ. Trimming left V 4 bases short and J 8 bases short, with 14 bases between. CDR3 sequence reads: CASSSDPVYGYTF. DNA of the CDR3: TGTGCCAGCAGCTCGGACCCCGTATACGGCTACACCTTC.

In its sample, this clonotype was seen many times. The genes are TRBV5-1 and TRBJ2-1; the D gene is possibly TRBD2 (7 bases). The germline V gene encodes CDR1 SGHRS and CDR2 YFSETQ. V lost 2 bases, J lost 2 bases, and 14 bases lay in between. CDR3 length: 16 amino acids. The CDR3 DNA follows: TGCGCCAGCAGCTTTGGGGGGGGGGCCGCCTACAATGAGCAGTTCTTC. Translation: CASSFGGGAAYNEQFF. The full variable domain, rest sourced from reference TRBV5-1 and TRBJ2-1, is KAGVTQTPRYLIKTRGQQVTLSCSPISGHRSVSWYQQTPGQGLQFLFEYFSETQRNKGNFPGRFSGRQFSNSRSEMNVSTLELGDSALYLCASSFGGGAAYNEQFFGPGTRLTVL.

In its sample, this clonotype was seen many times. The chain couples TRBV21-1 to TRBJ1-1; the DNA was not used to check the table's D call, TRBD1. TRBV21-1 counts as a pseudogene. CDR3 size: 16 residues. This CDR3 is CASSTGTGAVNTEAFF. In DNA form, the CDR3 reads TGTGCCAGCAGCACTGGGACAGGGGCAGTGAACACTGAAGCTTTCTTT.

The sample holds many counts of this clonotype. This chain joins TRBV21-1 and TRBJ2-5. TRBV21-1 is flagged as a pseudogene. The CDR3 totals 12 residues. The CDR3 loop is CASSFLWGTQYF. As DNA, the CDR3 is TGTGCCAGCAGCTTCTTGTGGGGGACCCAGTACTTC.

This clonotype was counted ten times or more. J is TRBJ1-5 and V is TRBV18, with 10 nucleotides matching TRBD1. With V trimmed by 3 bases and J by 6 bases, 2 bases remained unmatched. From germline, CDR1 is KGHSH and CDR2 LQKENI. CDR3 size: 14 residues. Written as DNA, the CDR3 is TGTGCCAGCTCACCGGGACAGGGGACTCAGCCCCAGCATTTT. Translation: CASSPGQGTQPQHF.

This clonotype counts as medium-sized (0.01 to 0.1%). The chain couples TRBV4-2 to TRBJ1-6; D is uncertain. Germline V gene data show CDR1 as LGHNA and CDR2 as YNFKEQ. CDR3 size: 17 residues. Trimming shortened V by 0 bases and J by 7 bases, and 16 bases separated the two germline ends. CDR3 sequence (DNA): TGTGCCAGCAGCCAAGATTTTTCAGGATCTACCAATTCACCCCTCCACTTT. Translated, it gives CASSQDFSGSTNSPLHF.

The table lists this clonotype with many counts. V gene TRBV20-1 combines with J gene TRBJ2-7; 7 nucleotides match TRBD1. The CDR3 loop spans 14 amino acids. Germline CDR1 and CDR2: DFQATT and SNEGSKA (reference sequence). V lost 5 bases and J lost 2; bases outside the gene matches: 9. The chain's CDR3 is CSALTGTEPYEQYF. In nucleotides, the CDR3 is TGCAGTGCTCTAACCGGGACAGAGCCCTACGAGCAGTACTTC.

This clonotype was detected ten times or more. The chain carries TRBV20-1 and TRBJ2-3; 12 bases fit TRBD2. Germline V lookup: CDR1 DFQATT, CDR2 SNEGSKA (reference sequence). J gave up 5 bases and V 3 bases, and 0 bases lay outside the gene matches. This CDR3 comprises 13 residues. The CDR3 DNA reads TGCAGTGCTAGGACTAGCGGGGGAGATACGCAGTATTTT. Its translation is CSARTSGGDTQYF.

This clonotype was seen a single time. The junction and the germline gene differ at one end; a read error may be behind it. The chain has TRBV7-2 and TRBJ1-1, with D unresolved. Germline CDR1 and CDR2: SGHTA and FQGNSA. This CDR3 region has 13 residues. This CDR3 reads CASTISTNTEALF. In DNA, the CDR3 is TGTGCCAGCACCATCTCGACGAACACTGAAGCTTTATTT.

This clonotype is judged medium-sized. DNA of the CDR3: TGTGCCAGCAGCCAAGATATCGGCGGGGAGCTGTTTTTT. Its translation is CASSQDIGGELFF. The V and J genes are TRBV14 and TRBJ2-2; D is unclear. Trimming took 0 bases from V and 7 from J, leaving 6 bases between them. The CDR3 has 13 residues. Germline CDR1 is SGHDN and CDR2 is FVKESK.

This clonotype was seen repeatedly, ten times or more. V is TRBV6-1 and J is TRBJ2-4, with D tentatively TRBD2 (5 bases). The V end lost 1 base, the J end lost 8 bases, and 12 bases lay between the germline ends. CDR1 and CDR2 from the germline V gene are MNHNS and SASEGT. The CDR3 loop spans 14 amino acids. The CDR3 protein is CASSEVNSVDIQYF. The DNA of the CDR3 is TGTGCCAGCAGTGAAGTAAATAGCGTGGACATTCAGTACTTC.

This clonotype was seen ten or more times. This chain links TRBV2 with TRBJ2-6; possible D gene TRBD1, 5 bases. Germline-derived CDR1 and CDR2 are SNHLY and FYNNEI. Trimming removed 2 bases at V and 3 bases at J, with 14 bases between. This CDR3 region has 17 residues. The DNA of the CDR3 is TGTGCCAGCAGTGAACGCGAACCAGGGATTGGGGCCAACGTCCTGACTTTC. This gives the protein CASSEREPGIGANVLTF.

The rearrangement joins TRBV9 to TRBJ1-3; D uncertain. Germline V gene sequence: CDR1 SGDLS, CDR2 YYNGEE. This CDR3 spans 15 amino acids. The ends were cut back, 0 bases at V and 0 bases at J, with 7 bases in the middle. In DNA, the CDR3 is TGTGCCAGCAGCGTAGTAGGCGGCTCTGGAAACACCATATATTTT. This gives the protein CASSVVGGSGNTIYF.

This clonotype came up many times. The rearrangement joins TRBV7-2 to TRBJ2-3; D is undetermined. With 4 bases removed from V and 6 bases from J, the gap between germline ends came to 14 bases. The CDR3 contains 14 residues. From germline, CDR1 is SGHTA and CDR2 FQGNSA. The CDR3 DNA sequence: TGTGCCAGCAGCTCCGGACCTAAGGCGGATACGCAGTATTTT. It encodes CASSSGPKADTQYF.

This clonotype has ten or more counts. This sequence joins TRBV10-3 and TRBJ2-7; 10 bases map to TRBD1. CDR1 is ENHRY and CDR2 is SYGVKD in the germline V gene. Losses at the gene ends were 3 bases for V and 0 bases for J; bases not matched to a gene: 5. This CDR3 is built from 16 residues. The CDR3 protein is CAISDPRTGGSYEQYF. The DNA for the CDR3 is TGTGCCATCAGTGACCCTCGGACAGGGGGCTCCTACGAGCAGTACTTC.

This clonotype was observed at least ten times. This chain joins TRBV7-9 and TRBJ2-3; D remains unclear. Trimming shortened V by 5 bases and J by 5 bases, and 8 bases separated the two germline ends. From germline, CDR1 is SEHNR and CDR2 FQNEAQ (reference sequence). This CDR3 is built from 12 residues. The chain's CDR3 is CASSKEGDTQYF. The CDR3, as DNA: TGTGCCAGCAGCAAAGAAGGAGATACGCAGTATTTT. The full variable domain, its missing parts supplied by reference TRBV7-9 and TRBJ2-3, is DTGVSQNPRHKITKRGQNVTFRCDPISEHNRLYWYRQTLGQGPEFLTYFQNEAQLEKSRLLSDRFSAERPKGSFSTLEIQRTEQGDSAMYLCASSKEGDTQYFGPGTRLTVL.

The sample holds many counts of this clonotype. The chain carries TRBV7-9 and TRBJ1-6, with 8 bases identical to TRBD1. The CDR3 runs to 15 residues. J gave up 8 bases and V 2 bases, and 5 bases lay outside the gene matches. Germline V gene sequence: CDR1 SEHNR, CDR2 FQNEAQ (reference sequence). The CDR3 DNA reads TGTGCCAGCAGCTTATGGACAGGGATCTATTCACCCCTCCACTTT. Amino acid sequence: CASSLWTGIYSPLHF.

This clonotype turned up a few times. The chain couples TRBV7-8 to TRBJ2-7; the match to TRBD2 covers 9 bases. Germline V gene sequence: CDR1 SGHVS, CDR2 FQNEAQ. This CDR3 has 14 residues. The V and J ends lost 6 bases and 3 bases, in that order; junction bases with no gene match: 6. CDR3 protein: CASSQAGGYYEQYF. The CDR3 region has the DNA TGTGCCAGCAGTCAAGCGGGGGGCTACTACGAGCAGTACTTC.

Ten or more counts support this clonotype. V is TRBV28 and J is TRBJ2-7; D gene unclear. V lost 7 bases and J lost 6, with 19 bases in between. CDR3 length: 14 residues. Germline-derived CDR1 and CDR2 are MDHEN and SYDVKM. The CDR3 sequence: CASTPPGPSVEQYF. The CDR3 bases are TGTGCCAGCACCCCGCCGGGCCCAAGTGTCGAGCAGTACTTC.

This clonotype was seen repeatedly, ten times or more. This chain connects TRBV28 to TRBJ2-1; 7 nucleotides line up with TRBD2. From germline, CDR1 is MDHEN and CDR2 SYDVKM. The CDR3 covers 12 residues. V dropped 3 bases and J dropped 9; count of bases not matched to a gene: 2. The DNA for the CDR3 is TGTGCCAGCAGTTTCCGGGGGGTTGAGCAGTTCTTC. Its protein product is CASSFRGVEQFF.

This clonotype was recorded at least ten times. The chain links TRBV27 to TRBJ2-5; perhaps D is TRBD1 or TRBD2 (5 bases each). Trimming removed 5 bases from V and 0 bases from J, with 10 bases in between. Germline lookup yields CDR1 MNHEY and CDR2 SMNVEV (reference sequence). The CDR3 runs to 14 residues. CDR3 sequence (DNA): TGTGCCAGCAGTGGGACCGAGTACCAAGAGACCCAGTACTTC. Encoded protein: CASSGTEYQETQYF.

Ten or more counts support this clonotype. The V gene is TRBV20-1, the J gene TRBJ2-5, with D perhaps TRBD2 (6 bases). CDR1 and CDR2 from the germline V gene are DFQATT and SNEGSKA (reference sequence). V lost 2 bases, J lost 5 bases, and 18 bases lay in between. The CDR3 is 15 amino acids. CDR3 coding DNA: TGCAGTGCTAGACCGGCGGGCATCCGGGGGGAGACCCAGTACTTC. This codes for CSARPAGIRGETQYF.